This entry features one T cell receptor beta chain sequence. The antigen remains unidentified. One base away lies a much larger clone, so this may be a sequencing read error. The source of the sample is a study of neurological immune-mediated disorders. Overall study results and limits: Phylogenetic grouping assigned the repertoires of 18 of 34 multiple sclerosis patients to a single related-CDR3 cluster, representing a possible signature.

From 2 million PBMCs stored at -80 C, the unsorted libraries were generated. Over 160 million TCR-beta sequences (from 15-18 subjects) were yielded by each sequencing run. TCRdb reanalysed the 5' RACE reads using MiXCR and keeps one entry per CDR3 protein. Of about 82,000 distinct CDR3 sequences detected, 2.6% appear once; the ten largest clones hold roughly 1.2%. The CDR3 is made up of 14 amino acids. Germline V gene lookup returns CDR1 SGDLS and CDR2 YYNGEE. Sequencing was performed on PBMCs. The source is a woman aged 25 to 39 with multiple sclerosis. This chain uses TRBV9 with TRBJ2-3; D ambiguous. The CDR3 here is CASSVSSLWDKQYF. The CDR3 region has the DNA TGTGCCAGCAGCGTATCCAGTTTGTGGGATAAGCAGTATTTT. The entire variable domain, with the rest obtained from reference TRBV9 and TRBJ2-3, is as follows: DSGVTQTPKHLITATGQRVTLRCSPRSGDLSVYWYQQSLDQGLQFLIQYYNGEERAKGNILERFSAQQFPDLHSELNLSSLELGDSALYFCASSVSSLWDKQYFGPGTRLTVL.